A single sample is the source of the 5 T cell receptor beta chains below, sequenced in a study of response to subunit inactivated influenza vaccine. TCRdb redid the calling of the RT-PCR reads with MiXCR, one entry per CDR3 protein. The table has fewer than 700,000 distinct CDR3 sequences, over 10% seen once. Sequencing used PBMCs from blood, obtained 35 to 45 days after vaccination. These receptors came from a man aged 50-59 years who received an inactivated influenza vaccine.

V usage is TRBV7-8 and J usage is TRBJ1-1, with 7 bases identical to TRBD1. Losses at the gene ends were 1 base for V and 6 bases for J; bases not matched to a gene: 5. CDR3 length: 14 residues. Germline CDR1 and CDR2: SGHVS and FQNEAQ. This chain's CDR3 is CASSLETGLSEAFF. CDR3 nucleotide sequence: TGTGCCAGCAGCTTAGAGACAGGGCTGTCTGAAGCTTTCTTT.

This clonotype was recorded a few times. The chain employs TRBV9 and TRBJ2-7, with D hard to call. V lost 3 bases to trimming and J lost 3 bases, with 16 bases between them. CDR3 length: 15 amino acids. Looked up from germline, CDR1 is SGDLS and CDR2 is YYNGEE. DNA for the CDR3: TGTGCCAGCAGCGCACAACCAGCCTCGAACTACGAGCAGTACTTC. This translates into CASSAQPASNYEQYF.

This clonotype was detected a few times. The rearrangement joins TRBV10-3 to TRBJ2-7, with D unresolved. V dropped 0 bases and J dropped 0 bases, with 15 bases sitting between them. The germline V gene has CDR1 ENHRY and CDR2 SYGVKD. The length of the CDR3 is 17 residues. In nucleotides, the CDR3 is TGTGCCATCAGTGAGTCTGGTCGGCAGACCGGCTCCTACGAGCAGTACTTC. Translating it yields CAISESGRQTGSYEQYF.

The CDR3 protein is CAISESAGARDEQYF. The CDR3 coding sequence is TGTGCCATCAGTGAGTCGGCAGGAGCGCGGGACGAGCAGTACTTC. The chain joins TRBV10-3 to TRBJ2-7; a possible D gene is TRBD2 (5 bases). From germline, CDR1 is ENHRY and CDR2 SYGVKD. The CDR3 is 15 amino acids. The V gene lost 0 bases and the J gene lost 5 bases, with 14 bases spanning the gap.

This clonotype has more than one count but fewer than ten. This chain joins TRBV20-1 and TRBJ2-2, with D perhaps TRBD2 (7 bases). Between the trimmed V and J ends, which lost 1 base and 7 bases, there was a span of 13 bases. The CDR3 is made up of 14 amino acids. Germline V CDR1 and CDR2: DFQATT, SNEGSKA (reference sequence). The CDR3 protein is CSARAGGSNGELFF. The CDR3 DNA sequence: TGCAGTGCTAGAGCGGGGGGCAGCAACGGGGAGCTGTTTTTT.